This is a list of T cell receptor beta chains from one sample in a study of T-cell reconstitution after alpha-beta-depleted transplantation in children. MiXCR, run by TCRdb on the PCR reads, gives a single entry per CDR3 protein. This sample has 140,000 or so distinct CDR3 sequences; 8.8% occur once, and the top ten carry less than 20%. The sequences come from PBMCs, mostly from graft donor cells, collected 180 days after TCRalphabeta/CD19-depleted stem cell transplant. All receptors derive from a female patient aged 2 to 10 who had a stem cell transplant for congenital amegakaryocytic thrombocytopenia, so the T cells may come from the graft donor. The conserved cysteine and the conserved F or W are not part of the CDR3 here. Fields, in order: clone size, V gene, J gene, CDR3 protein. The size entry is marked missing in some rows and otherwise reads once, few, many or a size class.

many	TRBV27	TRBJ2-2	ASGGGGRTGELF
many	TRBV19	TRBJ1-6	ASSIGGSSYNSPLH
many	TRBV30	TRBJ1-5	AWSVGGSNQPQH
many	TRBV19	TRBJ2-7	ASSIRLGQGYEQY
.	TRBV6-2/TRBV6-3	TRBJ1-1	ASSYPDTGNTEAF
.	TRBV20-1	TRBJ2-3	SAKGGLTDTQY
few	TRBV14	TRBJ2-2	ASSHGLRDFHTGELF
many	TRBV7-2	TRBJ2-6	ASSLWSSGANVLT
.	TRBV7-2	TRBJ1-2	ASSFRTNYGYT
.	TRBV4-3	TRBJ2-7	ASSTTVGSGYEQY
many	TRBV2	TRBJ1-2	ASRGGSNYGYT
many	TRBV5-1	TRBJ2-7	ASSLRLAGDPGVRFEQY
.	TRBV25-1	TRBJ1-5	ASSEGGQSSNQPQH
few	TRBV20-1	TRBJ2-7	SADIPPGQGPYEQY
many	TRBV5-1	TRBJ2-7	ASSLQGPNEQY
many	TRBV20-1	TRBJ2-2	SARDPQSGSNGELF
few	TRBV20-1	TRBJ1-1	SARDPGPANTEAF
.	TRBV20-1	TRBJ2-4	SARAGMVMVAKNIQY
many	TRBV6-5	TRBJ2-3	ASSRSQGYTQY
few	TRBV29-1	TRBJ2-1	SGRTGGSEQF
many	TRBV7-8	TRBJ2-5	ASSLIETQY
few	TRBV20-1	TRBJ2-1	SGADRGAYNEQF